The 9 T cell receptor beta chains below all came from one sample that was sequenced in a study of blood T cell repertoires in COVID-19. Sequencing was performed with immunoSEQ multiplex PCR; in TCRdb, only in-frame clones are kept and a portion is missing. Altogether under 140,000 clones are present, 72% being singletons, with the ten largest covering 7.6%. Sequenced material: peripheral blood. These receptor sequences come from a woman aged 55-69 years with acute or convalescent COVID-19.

This clone was seen once. CDR3: CASSMRQGGNTEAFF. The CDR3 nucleotides are TGTGCCAGTAGTATGCGACAGGGGGGGAACACTGAAGCTTTCTTT. The chain uses TRBV19 and TRBJ1-1; 9 positions match TRBD1. CDR3 length: 15 residues. Losses at the gene ends were 3 bases for V and 1 base for J; bases not matched to a gene: 3. Germline V gives CDR1 LNHDA, CDR2 SQIVND (reference sequence).

The V gene is TRBV5-1, the J gene TRBJ2-5, with D possibly matching TRBD2 (5 bases). The CDR3 contains 15 residues. Trimming took 5 bases from V and 3 from J, leaving 17 bases between them. Germline CDR1 is SGHRS and CDR2 is YFSETQ. The CDR3 loop is CASRGGGSDKETQYF. DNA for the CDR3: TGCGCCAGCAGAGGAGGTGGGTCAGACAAAGAGACCCAGTACTTC.

This clone was observed a handful of times. The chain joins TRBV5-6 to TRBJ1-1; D is uncertain. CDR1 is SGHDT, CDR2 YYEEEE, per germline. This CDR3 spans 16 amino acids. V was cut by 5 bases and J by 2 bases, with 19 bases left in between. The CDR3 spells CASSYHSIITNTEAFF. The CDR3 DNA sequence: TGTGCCAGCAGTTATCACAGCATAATTACAAACACTGAAGCTTTCTTT.

This chain links TRBV27 with TRBJ2-7; 7 bases are a match to TRBD2. Germline V gene data show CDR1 as MNHEY and CDR2 as SMNVEV (reference sequence). The CDR3 runs to 13 residues. V trimming: 8 bases; J trimming: 7 bases; junction bases outside the gene matches: 11. The CDR3, as DNA: TGTGCCAGCTCGACACCGATCGGGGGGGAGCAGTACTTC. Translated: CASSTPIGGEQYF.

The chain uses TRBV18 and TRBJ2-2, with D perhaps TRBD1 (5 bases). V lost 5 bases to trimming and J lost 0 bases, with 13 bases between them. Looked up from germline, CDR1 is KGHSH and CDR2 is LQKENI. This CDR3 is 16 amino acids long. Here the CDR3 DNA reads TGTGCCAGCTCATTTAAGGGGCAGTCGAACACCGGGGAGCTGTTTTTT. Its protein is CASSFKGQSNTGELFF.

The chain recombines TRBV7-8 with TRBJ1-2; a possible D gene is TRBD1 (6 bases). Germline-derived CDR1 and CDR2 are SGHVS and FQNEAQ. CDR3 length equals 15 residues. Trimming left V 0 bases short and J 2 bases short, with 10 bases between. The DNA of the CDR3 is TGTGCCAGCAGCTTAGCTCCGGGACAAAACTATGGCTACACCTTC. The encoded protein is CASSLAPGQNYGYTF.

The chain carries TRBV19 and TRBJ1-2; 12 nucleotides line up with TRBD1. V dropped 4 bases and J dropped 0; count of bases not matched to a gene: 6. The length of the CDR3 is 17 residues. Germline lookup yields CDR1 LNHDA and CDR2 SQIVND (reference sequence). DNA for the CDR3: TGTGCCAGTAGTACCCCGGGACAGGGGGCTACTAACTATGGCTACACCTTC. This translates into CASSTPGQGATNYGYTF.

This clone has just a few counts. The rearrangement links TRBV19 to TRBJ2-2, with 9 nucleotides matching TRBD1. The V gene end was trimmed by 5 bases and the J gene end by 5 bases; junction bases not matched to a gene: 9. CDR3 size: 16 residues. Germline assignment: CDR1 LNHDA and CDR2 SQIVND (reference sequence). The CDR3 spells CASSHLSGTGTGELFF. The CDR3 nucleotides are TGTGCCAGTAGTCACCTATCCGGGACAGGGACCGGGGAGCTGTTTTTT.

The rearrangement links TRBV28 to TRBJ1-2, with 7 bases that match TRBD1. V lost 5 bases, J lost 6 bases, and 15 bases stayed unmatched. Germline loops: CDR1 MDHEN, CDR2 SYDVKM. The length of the CDR3 is 16 residues. Here the CDR3 reads CASSPGTALEGDGYTF. DNA of the CDR3: TGTGCCAGCAGTCCGGGGACAGCACTTGAGGGGGATGGCTACACCTTC.